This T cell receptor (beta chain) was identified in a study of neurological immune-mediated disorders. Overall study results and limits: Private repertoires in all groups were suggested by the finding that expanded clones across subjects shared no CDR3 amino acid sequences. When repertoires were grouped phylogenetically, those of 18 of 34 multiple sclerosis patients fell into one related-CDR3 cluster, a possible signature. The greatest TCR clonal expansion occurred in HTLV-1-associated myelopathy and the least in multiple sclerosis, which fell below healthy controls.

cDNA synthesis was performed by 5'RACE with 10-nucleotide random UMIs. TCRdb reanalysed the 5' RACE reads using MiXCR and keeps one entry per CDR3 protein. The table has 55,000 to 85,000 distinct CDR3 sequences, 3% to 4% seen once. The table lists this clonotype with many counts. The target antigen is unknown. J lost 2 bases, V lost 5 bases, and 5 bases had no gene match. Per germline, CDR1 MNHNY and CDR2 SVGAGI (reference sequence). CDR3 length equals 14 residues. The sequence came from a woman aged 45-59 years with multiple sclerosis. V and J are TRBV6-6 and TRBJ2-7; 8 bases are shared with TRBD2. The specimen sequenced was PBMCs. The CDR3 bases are TGTGCCAGCAGTATACGGGGGGGTCCCTACGAGCAGTACGTC. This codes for CASSIRGGPYEQYV.